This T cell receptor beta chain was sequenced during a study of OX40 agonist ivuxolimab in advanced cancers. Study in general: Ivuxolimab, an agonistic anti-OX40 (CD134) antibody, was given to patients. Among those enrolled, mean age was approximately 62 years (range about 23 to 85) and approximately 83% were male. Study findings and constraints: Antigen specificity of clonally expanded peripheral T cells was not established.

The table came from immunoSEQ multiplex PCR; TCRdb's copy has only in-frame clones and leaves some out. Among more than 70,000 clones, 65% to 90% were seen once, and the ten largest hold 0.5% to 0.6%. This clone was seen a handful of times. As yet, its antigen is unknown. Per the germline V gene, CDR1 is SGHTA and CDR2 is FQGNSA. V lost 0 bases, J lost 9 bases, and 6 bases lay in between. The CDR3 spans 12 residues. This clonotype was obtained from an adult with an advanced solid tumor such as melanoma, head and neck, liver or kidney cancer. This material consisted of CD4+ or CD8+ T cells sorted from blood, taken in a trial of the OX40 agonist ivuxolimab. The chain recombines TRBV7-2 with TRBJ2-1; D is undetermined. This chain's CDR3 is CASSLASSEQFF. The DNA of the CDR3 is TGTGCCAGCAGCTTAGCTAGCAGTGAGCAGTTCTTC.